Listed below are T cell receptor beta chains from one sample, sequenced in a study of blood T cell repertoires in COVID-19. Assay used: immunoSEQ multiplex PCR; TCRdb lists only in-frame clones, some missing. The table lists tens of thousands of clones, roughly 80% of them singletons. Sample: peripheral blood. These receptors were taken from a human donor in a cohort sampled during active COVID-19. Each CDR3 is given with its conserved first and last residue. D genes are given only for firm matches. The size field is filled for only some rows; it gives once, few, many or a size class.

>-|-|TRBV27|TRBJ2-3
CASSPWDLVEDTQYF
TGTGCCAGCAGTCCCTGGGACTTGGTAGAAGATACGCAGTATTTT
>few|TRBD2|TRBV5-1|TRBJ2-2
CASSRLAGGNTGELFF
TGCGCCAGCAGCCGGCTAGCGGGGGGGAACACCGGGGAGCTGTTTTTT
>once|-|TRBV13|TRBJ1-4
CASRAKGQREKLFF
TGTGCCAGCAGGGCGAAAGGACAGCGGGAAAAACTGTTTTTT
>-|TRBD1|TRBV2|TRBJ1-1
CASRGGQAGSNTEAFF
TGTGCCAGCAGGGGAGGACAGGCGGGCTCGAACACTGAAGCTTTCTTT
>-|-|TRBV4-3|TRBJ1-1
CASSPRSLGGTEAFF
TGCGCCAGCAGCCCCAGATCACTGGGGGGCACTGAAGCTTTCTTT
>-|-|TRBV30|TRBJ1-4
CAWSYSRDVFF
TGTGCCTGGAGTTACTCCCGGGATGTGTTTTTT
>-|-|TRBV28|TRBJ1-5
CASSSFGGGMPQHF
TGTGCCAGCAGTTCCTTCGGCGGGGGGATGCCCCAGCATTTT
>few|-|TRBV9|TRBJ1-4
CASSATQGSNEKLFF
TGTGCCAGCAGCGCAACACAGGGTTCTAATGAAAAACTGTTTTTT
>-|-|TRBV5-1|TRBJ2-2
CASSFPGSPAGELFF
TGCGCCAGCAGCTTCCCCGGGTCCCCCGCCGGGGAGCTGTTTTTT
>-|-|TRBV9|TRBJ2-3
CASSPLFQRNTDTQYF
TGTGCCAGCAGCCCTCTTTTCCAGCGGAACACAGATACGCAGTATTTT
>few|TRBD1|TRBV23-1|TRBJ2-7
CASSQSTGQVTYEQYF
TGCGCCAGCAGTCAATCGACCGGACAGGTCACCTACGAGCAGTACTTC
>few|-|TRBV12-3/TRBV12-4|TRBJ1-6
CASSLLEGSPLHF
TGTGCCAGCAGTTTACTGGAGGGCTCACCCCTCCACTTT
>-|-|TRBV5-6|TRBJ1-2
CASSAGGYGYTF
TGTGCCAGCAGCGCGGGGGGCTATGGCTACACCTTC
>-|-|TRBV25-1|TRBJ1-1
CASSELGSKYTEAFF
TGTGCCAGCAGTGAATTGGGGAGCAAGTACACTGAAGCTTTCTTT
>-|-|TRBV12-3/TRBV12-4|TRBJ2-5
CASSFAGQTQYF
TGTGCCAGCAGTTTTGCGGGACAGACCCAGTACTTC
>-|TRBD2|TRBV5-1|TRBJ2-3
CASNRRLAGFSSTDTQYF
TGCGCCAGCAACAGGCGGCTAGCGGGGTTCTCTAGCACAGATACGCAGTATTTT
>-|TRBD1|TRBV7-9|TRBJ2-2
CASSPPGQGFRELFF
TGTGCCAGCAGCCCACCGGGACAGGGGTTTCGGGAGCTGTTTTTT
>-|-|TRBV6-2/TRBV6-3|TRBJ1-5
CASSYSREQPQHF
TGTGCCAGCAGTTACTCGCGGGAACAGCCCCAGCATTTT
>-|TRBD1|TRBV7-9|TRBJ1-1
CASSRMTGGGNTEAFF
TGTGCCAGCAGCCGAATGACAGGGGGCGGGAACACTGAAGCTTTCTTT
>-|-|TRBV7-9|TRBJ2-4
CASSLANTAKNIQYF
TGTGCCAGCAGCTTAGCGAATACCGCGAAAAACATTCAGTACTTC
>few|TRBD1|TRBV19|TRBJ1-5
CASARDRTYSNQPQHF
TGTGCCAGTGCTCGGGACAGAACATATAGCAATCAGCCCCAGCATTTT
>once|TRBD1|TRBV2|TRBJ2-7
CASSPRQGPYEQYF
TGTGCCAGCAGTCCTAGACAGGGTCCCTACGAGCAGTACTTC
>-|-|TRBV6-4|TRBJ1-3
CASSDSLGGPSRGNTIYF
TGTGCCAGCAGTGACTCATTGGGGGGGCCCTCGAGGGGAAACACCATATATTTT
>-|TRBD1|TRBV9|TRBJ1-1
CASSVTGVSNTEAFF
TGTGCCAGCAGCGTGACAGGGGTTTCGAACACTGAAGCTTTCTTT
>-|TRBD2|TRBV6-1|TRBJ2-7
CASSELAGGLYEQYF
TGTGCCAGCAGTGAACTAGCGGGGGGGCTCTACGAGCAGTACTTC
>few|-|TRBV4-3|TRBJ2-7
CASSQSPSGGDEQYF
TGCGCCAGCAGCCAATCCCCTAGTGGGGGCGACGAGCAGTACTTC
>-|TRBD1|TRBV5-1|TRBJ2-1
CASSLGQGLREQFF
TGCGCCAGCAGCTTGGGACAGGGGTTAAGAGAGCAGTTCTTC
>-|TRBD1|TRBV6-5|TRBJ2-1
CATKGQGVYNEQFF
TGTGCCACGAAGGGACAGGGCGTCTACAATGAGCAGTTCTTC
>-|TRBD1|TRBV27|TRBJ1-2
CASSPAGTAANYGYTF
TGTGCCAGCAGTCCCGCCGGGACAGCCGCTAACTATGGCTACACCTTC
>-|TRBD1|TRBV4-1|TRBJ2-1
CASSRGGQNNEQFF
TGCGCCAGCAGCCGAGGGGGCCAAAACAATGAGCAGTTCTTC
>-|-|TRBV5-4|TRBJ2-3
CASMSGGGTDTQYF
TGTGCCAGCATGTCGGGGGGCGGTACAGATACGCAGTATTTT
>-|TRBD2|TRBV7-9|TRBJ2-5
CASSPRLAGTAGETQYF
TGTGCCAGCAGCCCCCGCCTAGCGGGGACGGCAGGGGAGACCCAGTACTTC
>once|TRBD2|TRBV9|TRBJ2-2
CASSVSLAATNTGELFF
TGTGCCAGCAGCGTGTCCCTAGCGGCGACGAACACCGGGGAGCTGTTTTTT
>-|TRBD1|TRBV28|TRBJ1-6
CASSRLLGGQYSPLHF
TGTGCCAGCAGCCGACTTCTCGGGGGACAGTATTCACCCCTCCACTTT
>-|TRBD1|TRBV6-5|TRBJ2-5
CASSYLPGGWETQYF
TGTGCCAGCAGTTACTTGCCAGGGGGCTGGGAGACCCAGTACTTC
>-|TRBD2|TRBV19|TRBJ2-5
CASSIGPSGGETQYF
TGTGCCAGTAGTATAGGGCCCAGCGGGGGCGAGACCCAGTACTTC
>-|-|TRBV11-2|TRBJ1-1
CASSGGHAEAFF
TGTGCCAGCAGCGGAGGCCATGCTGAAGCTTTCTTT
>-|TRBD2|TRBV30|TRBJ2-7
CAWSAAGGLYEQYF
TGTGCCTGGAGTGCCGCGGGGGGGCTATACGAGCAGTACTTC
>-|TRBD1|TRBV28|TRBJ2-2
CASIRAGGAGTGELFF
TGTGCCAGCATTCGAGCAGGGGGCGCGGGCACCGGGGAGCTGTTTTTT
>-|-|TRBV12-3/TRBV12-4|TRBJ1-1
CASSSSGHTEAFF
TGTGCCAGCAGTTCATCAGGGCACACTGAAGCTTTCTTT
>-|TRBD1|TRBV7-8|TRBJ1-2
CASSTGTVDGYTF
TGTGCCAGCAGCACCGGGACAGTCGATGGCTACACCTTC
>-|-|TRBV30|TRBJ2-2
CAWRQLSVTGELFF
TGTGCCTGGCGACAGCTGAGTGTCACCGGGGAGCTGTTTTTT
>-|-|TRBV21-1|TRBJ2-7
CASSNSSGTAPYEQYF
TGTGCCAGCAGCAACTCCTCCGGGACAGCGCCCTACGAGCAGTACTTC